Described below is a single TCR beta chain sequence and its context. Trimming took 5 bases from V and 7 from J, leaving 18 bases between them. This CDR3 is built from 14 residues. From germline, CDR1 is SGHNT and CDR2 YYREEE (reference sequence). Per the study methods: Using reference gene primer amplification, nucleated cell counts were estimated. TCRdb's table, derived via immunoSEQ multiplex PCR, lists solely in-frame clones and lacks some. The V and J calls and clone size come from that table; D and trimming were worked out from the DNA. This table holds around 310,000 clones, 90% found once. The data were obtained in a study of blood T cell repertoires in COVID-19. Study at large: The cDNA or gDNA used as material had been derived from T cells, B-cell-depleted T cells, or PBMCs.

The Seattle patients joined while their infection was active and were tracked longitudinally afterward. Sequenced material: peripheral blood. The TCR was taken from a woman aged 40-49 years with COVID-19, enrolled during active disease. The rearrangement joins TRBV5-4 to TRBJ1-2; D call uncertain. CDR3 DNA: TGTGCCAGCAGTACAGAAAGGAGAGAGGGTGGCTACACCTTC. Translated: CASSTERREGGYTF.